This TCR beta chain was recovered during a study of blood T cell repertoires in COVID-19. Overall study context: Spain, Italy and the United States supplied samples that represented acute and convalescent COVID-19. Sample material is recorded as cDNA or gDNA derived from T cells, B-cell-depleted T cells, or PBMCs.

In Seattle, patients joined the study during active infection and were tracked longitudinally. The germline CDR1 and CDR2 sequences are SGHKS and YYEKEE (reference sequence). The CDR3 extends over 15 amino acids. V lost 0 bases to trimming and J lost 2 bases; unmatched junction nucleotides: 3. Original handling: Reference gene primers were amplified, and this amplification served to estimate nucleated cell counts. Profiled with immunoSEQ multiplex PCR; TCRdb holds only in-frame clones, not every one. The D gene and trimming were derived from the DNA, and the V and J assignments and clone size from that table. This table holds approximately 61,000 clones, approximately 80% found once.

The chain carries TRBV5-5 and TRBJ2-3; 7 positions match TRBD1. The receptor was isolated from a man aged 50 to 60 with COVID-19, enrolled during active disease. Material: peripheral blood. This CDR3 reads CASSLDQGDTDTQYF. CDR3 DNA sequence: TGTGCCAGCAGCTTGGACCAGGGGGACACAGATACGCAGTATTTT.